The source of this T cell receptor (beta chain) is a study of CD8 T cells in Susac syndrome (dated by TCRdb to about 2019). General notes on the study: The study used repertoire sequencing to test whether antigen drove CD8+ T cell activation and differentiation in Susac syndrome. CD8+ T cell repertoire clonality was compared between more than ten healthy donors, roughly 14 Susac syndrome patients and 15 multiple sclerosis patients.

Peripheral blood CD8+ and CD4+ T cells from healthy donors, Susac syndrome patients and multiple sclerosis patients were profiled by high-throughput TCR beta sequencing. Multiple sclerosis controls were treatment-naive patients with stable or active relapsing-remitting disease fulfilling revised McDonald criteria. Bulk CD8+ and CD4+ T cells were purified by magnetic negative isolation, whereas CD8+ TEMRA cells were enriched by FACS. Blood was collected in EDTA tubes and processed within 24 hours, with PBMCs isolated through density gradient centrifugation. PBMCs destined for TCR sequencing were cryopreserved in liquid nitrogen and later thawed in a 37 °C water bath. Purity of sorted or isolated CD4+, CD8+ and CD8+ TEMRA cells was at least 90%. V is shortened by 0 bases, J by 10 bases, and the region joining them spans 3 bases. Via the germline V gene (reference sequence), CDR1 is MNHNY and CDR2 SVGAGI. Counted from cysteine to phenylalanine, this CDR3 has 11 amino acids. Just CDR3 DNA is preserved here, 33 bases in frame from base 1.

RNA was extracted using the RNeasy kit, and roughly 0.5 to 1 microgram was reverse transcribed with random hexamers. The immunoSEQ multiplex PCR assay, covering 54 Vbeta and 13 Jbeta segments, was used to amplify TCR beta CDR3 regions. To correct PCR amplification bias, a synthetic template baseline was used for both primer optimization and computational correction. The paper's processing steps were these. Reads were annotated to V, D and J genes according to IMGT and were analyzed with immunoSEQ Analyzer, with only productive sequences retained. Clonality was calculated as one minus the Shannon entropy normalized by log2 of the number of productive unique sequences. For each patient and control, public and private clones were evaluated within the 100 most prevalent clones. A clone was defined as Susac-specific if it was absent from the healthy and MS cohorts, from 1052 published viral clones and from other ImmuneACCESS disease sequences. Through fastp at Q25 and MiXCR, TCRdb rebuilt clones from the public reads, retaining in-frame beta chains. Rows are combined by CDR3 protein, so each entry shows the most common genes and DNA. For this entry, the V and J calls and clone size follow TCRdb and not the study's own pipeline. The sample table shows about 430,000 distinct CDR3 sequences, and approximately 89% are seen once. Approximately 0.12% of the sample is taken by the ten largest.

Here is what the overall study found, with its caveats: The study acknowledged that relatively few individuals were included in the TCR sequencing and HLA analysis.

About this clonotype: Its specific antigen is unknown. Base qualities are not provided; no much larger clone lies one nucleotide away.

The receptor's source is a human donor with multiple sclerosis. Recombination joined TRBV6-6 with TRBJ2-2; a confident D gene designation cannot be given. Sequencing was performed on CD8+ T cells from PBMCs. DNA sequence: TGTGCCAGCAGTTACTCGGAGGAGCTGTTTTTT. Translation gives CASSYSEELFF.